These 32 T cell receptor beta chains were sequenced from one sample in a study of cytotoxic CD8 clonotypes in ibrutinib-treated CLL. Sequencing was performed with immunoSEQ multiplex PCR; in TCRdb, only in-frame clones are kept and a portion is missing. The sample gives roughly 28,000 clones, 62% of which show up once; 14% is in the top ten. Sequencing used PBMCs, obtained before ibrutinib treatment. These TCRs come from a human donor with chronic lymphocytic leukemia.

This rearrangement joins TRBV6-5 to TRBJ2-1; D gene ambiguous. Per germline, CDR1 MNHEY and CDR2 SVGAGI. The CDR3 covers 14 residues. Deletions cut 6 bases from V and 8 bases from J, with 17 bases between. The CDR3 here is CASSFALAEDEQFF. CDR3 bases: TGTGCCAGCAGCTTCGCCTTAGCCGAGGATGAGCAGTTCTTC.

The rearrangement uses TRBV6-5 and TRBJ2-3; 9 nucleotides align to TRBD2. Germline CDR1 and CDR2: MNHEY and SVGAGI. This CDR3 has 15 amino acids. V trimming: 0 bases; J trimming: 4 bases; junction bases outside the gene matches: 2. Written as DNA, the CDR3 is TGTGCCAGCAGTTACTCGGCGGGAGGGCCAGATACGCAGTATTTT. Its translation: CASSYSAGGPDTQYF.

The chain couples TRBV7-9 to TRBJ2-1; 7 bases line up with TRBD2. The CDR3 totals 18 residues. The germline V gene has CDR1 SEHNR and CDR2 FQNEAQ (reference sequence). Trimming took 3 bases from V and 4 from J; bases not matched to a gene: 15. CDR3: CASSLARGEGLGYNEQFF. In nucleotides, the CDR3 is TGTGCCAGCAGCTTGGCCCGGGGGGAGGGACTGGGGTACAATGAGCAGTTCTTC.

The V and J genes are TRBV28 and TRBJ2-6; D unresolved. Germline V gives CDR1 MDHEN, CDR2 SYDVKM. Trimming stripped 6 bases from V and 4 bases from J, with 7 bases between. CDR3 length: 13 amino acids. In nucleotides, the CDR3 is TGTGCCAGCAGCCCCTCCGGGGCCAACGTCCTGACTTTC. This sequence encodes CASSPSGANVLTF.

V is TRBV30 and J is TRBJ1-2, with D possibly matching TRBD1 (5 bases). The CDR3 totals 12 residues. V was cut by 5 bases and J by 11 bases, with 18 bases left in between. Looked up from germline, CDR1 is GTSNPN and CDR2 is SVGIG (reference sequence). The CDR3 sequence is CAWLPLHGAYTF. The DNA of the CDR3 is TGTGCCTGGCTCCCATTACACGGGGCATACACCTTC.

V usage is TRBV28 and J usage is TRBJ1-1; D perhaps matches TRBD1 (5 bases). The CDR3 totals 14 residues. V lost 6 bases and J 11 bases, leaving 22 bases between the germline ends. Germline V gene sequence: CDR1 MDHEN, CDR2 SYDVKM. The CDR3 nucleotides are TGTGCCAGCAGGGGGGGACCTACCCCCCGGTTGGCTTTCTTT. Its protein is CASRGGPTPRLAFF.

The gene calls are TRBV19 and TRBJ1-1, with D unclear. Germline V gene data show CDR1 as LNHDA and CDR2 as SQIVND (reference sequence). Trimming shortened V by 5 bases and J by 6 bases, and 16 bases separated the two germline ends. CDR3 length: 14 amino acids. The CDR3 DNA follows: TGTGCCAGTAGTCAAGCCCAGGTTGCGGCTGAAGCTTTCTTT. Protein: CASSQAQVAAEAFF. The whole variable domain, filled in from reference TRBV19 and TRBJ1-1, reads DGGITQSPKYLFRKEGQNVTLSCEQNLNHDAMYWYRQDPGQGLRLIYYSQIVNDFQKGDIAEGYSVSREKKESFPLTVTSAQKNPTAFYLCASSQAQVAAEAFFGQGTRLTVV.

The chain has TRBV19 and TRBJ2-7; TRBD2 is a possible D gene (5 bases). The germline V and J ends were trimmed by 2 bases and 2 bases, with 16 bases remaining between them. The CDR3 is made up of 16 amino acids. The germline V gene has CDR1 LNHDA and CDR2 SQIVND (reference sequence). DNA of the CDR3: TGTGCCAGTAGTATACCCGAGGGTGAAACCCCCTACGAGCAGTACTTC. The encoded protein is CASSIPEGETPYEQYF. Together with reference TRBV19 and TRBJ2-7, the CDR3 gives the full variable domain: DGGITQSPKYLFRKEGQNVTLSCEQNLNHDAMYWYRQDPGQGLRLIYYSQIVNDFQKGDIAEGYSVSREKKESFPLTVTSAQKNPTAFYLCASSIPEGETPYEQYFGPGTRLTVT.

In its sample, this clone ranks as large. This chain uses TRBV6-1 with TRBJ2-2; D remains unclear. This CDR3 spans 13 amino acids. V was trimmed by 3 bases and J by 3 bases, leaving 5 bases between them. The germline CDR1 and CDR2 sequences are MNHNS and SASEGT. Here the CDR3 DNA reads TGTGCCAGCAGTGATAGGGACACCGGGGAGCTGTTTTTT. Protein product: CASSDRDTGELFF.

Here the CDR3 reads CASSFQGGVQETQYF. As DNA, the CDR3 is TGTGCCAGCAGTTTTCAGGGGGGAGTCCAAGAGACCCAGTACTTC. The chain combines TRBV28 with TRBJ2-5, with D maybe TRBD1 (7 bases). Germline assignment: CDR1 MDHEN and CDR2 SYDVKM. V was pared by 3 bases and J by 1 base, with 12 bases between. The CDR3 length is 15 residues.

V and J are TRBV4-1 and TRBJ1-3; TRBD1 might be the D (6 bases). Per the germline V gene, CDR1 is MGHRA and CDR2 is YSYEKL. This CDR3 comprises 17 residues. V lost 1 base and J 0 bases, leaving 13 bases between the germline ends. CDR3 sequence reads: CASSQGTLGGSGNTIYF. The CDR3 bases are TGCGCCAGCAGCCAAGGTACTTTAGGGGGCTCTGGAAACACCATATATTTT.

The chain is built from TRBV19 and TRBJ2-5, with D uncertain. CDR3 length: 11 amino acids. The germline V gene has CDR1 LNHDA and CDR2 SQIVND (reference sequence). Trimming stripped 5 bases from V and 5 bases from J, with 6 bases between. The CDR3 nucleotides are TGTGCCAGTAGTCTTGCGGAGACCCAGTACTTC. Protein product: CASSLAETQYF.

V usage is TRBV5-1 and J usage is TRBJ2-2; 13 positions match TRBD2. The length of the CDR3 is 17 residues. V lost 3 bases, J lost 3 bases, and 5 bases stayed unmatched. Germline V CDR1 and CDR2: SGHRS, YFSETQ. The CDR3 DNA reads TGCGCCAGCAGCTCCGGACTAGCGGGAGTACACACCGGGGAGCTGTTTTTT. Translation: CASSSGLAGVHTGELFF.

In its sample, this clone was seen a few times. This chain links TRBV5-1 with TRBJ2-6; no clear D. Per the germline V gene, CDR1 is SGHRS and CDR2 is YFSETQ. CDR3 size: 15 residues. V was clipped by 5 bases and J by 0 bases, with 9 bases between them. CDR3 residues: CASSWSPSGANVLTF. CDR3 sequence (DNA): TGCGCCAGCAGTTGGAGTCCCTCTGGGGCCAACGTCCTGACTTTC. The entire variable domain, with the rest obtained from reference TRBV5-1 and TRBJ2-6, is as follows: KAGVTQTPRYLIKTRGQQVTLSCSPISGHRSVSWYQQTPGQGLQFLFEYFSETQRNKGNFPGRFSGRQFSNSRSEMNVSTLELGDSALYLCASSWSPSGANVLTFGAGSRLTVL.

The rearrangement links TRBV9 to TRBJ2-7; D is perhaps TRBD2 (7 bases). From germline, CDR1 is SGDLS and CDR2 YYNGEE. CDR3 length: 15 amino acids. Trimming pared 6 bases from V and 1 base from J, leaving 17 bases between. The CDR3 bases are TGTGCCAGCATGTGGGGCGGGGGCGATTCCTACGAGCAGTACTTC. It translates to CASMWGGGDSYEQYF.

The V and J genes are TRBV27 and TRBJ2-1; maybe TRBD2 (6 bases). This CDR3 region has 14 residues. The V end lost 5 bases, the J end lost 9 bases, and 17 bases lay between the germline ends. Per germline, CDR1 MNHEY and CDR2 SMNVEV (reference sequence). The CDR3 DNA reads as TGTGCCAGCAGTGGGACTGTTAATGGTATTGAGCAGTTCTTC. Its translation: CASSGTVNGIEQFF.

In its sample, this clone was seen a few times. The V gene is TRBV2, the J gene TRBJ1-2; TRBD1 might be the D (5 bases). Trimming cost V 2 bases and J 7 bases, with 14 bases left between them. This CDR3 comprises 14 residues. CDR1 is SNHLY, CDR2 FYNNEI, per germline. The CDR3 nucleotides are TGTGCCAGCAGTGAAATGCTTGCACAGGCTGGCTACACCTTC. It is translated as CASSEMLAQAGYTF.

The CDR3 coding sequence is TGTGCCAGCAGCTCGACAGGGGGCCCAGATACGCAGTATTTT. Amino acids: CASSSTGGPDTQYF. V usage is TRBV2 and J usage is TRBJ2-3; 10 bases line up with TRBD1. Germline values: CDR1 SNHLY, CDR2 FYNNEI. Trimming cost V 6 bases and J 4 bases; bases outside gene matches: 4. This CDR3 contains 14 residues.

DNA of the CDR3: TGTGCCAGCACCCCAGCGGTCCGGGAGACCCAGTACTTC. It yields the protein CASTPAVRETQYF. The chain has TRBV7-2 and TRBJ2-5; possibly TRBD2 for D (5 bases). This CDR3 comprises 13 residues. The V gene's germline CDR1 is SGHTA and CDR2 FQGNSA. The V and J ends lost 7 bases and 5 bases respectively, with 14 bases between them.

As to this clone: The junction departs from germline at one end; a sequencing error may be responsible. The chain links TRBV7-9 to TRBJ1-4; 8 bases align to TRBD1. Germline CDR1 reads SEHNR; CDR2 reads FQNEAQ (reference sequence). The CDR3 totals 13 residues. Here the CDR3 DNA reads TGTGCCAGCAGCTCACTAACCGAAGACAGGGGAACTTTT. This encodes CASSSLTEDRGTF.

This clone has only a few counts. The chain carries TRBV5-1 and TRBJ2-7; possible D gene TRBD1, 7 bases. V was pared by 2 bases and J by 3 bases, with 12 bases between. The CDR3 covers 14 residues. CDR1 is SGHRS, CDR2 YFSETQ, per germline. In nucleotides, the CDR3 is TGCGCCAGCAGCTTCGGAGGGGGCGGCTACGAGCAGTACTTC. It specifies CASSFGGGGYEQYF.

The chain uses TRBV6-1 and TRBJ2-7, with 9 bases fitting TRBD1. This CDR3 region has 14 residues. CDR1 is MNHNS and CDR2 is SASEGT in the germline V gene. Trimming at V came to 10 bases and at J to 4 bases, leaving 11 bases not matched to a gene. CDR3 amino acids: CATLAGDRVYEQYF. Written as DNA, the CDR3 is TGTGCCACCCTTGCGGGGGACAGGGTGTACGAGCAGTACTTC.

Within the sample, this clone is medium-sized. The chain couples TRBV28 to TRBJ2-1; tentatively, D is TRBD2 (6 bases). The CDR3 runs 13 residues. In germline, CDR1 is MDHEN, CDR2 SYDVKM. Deletions cut 8 bases from V and 0 bases from J, with 8 bases between. The CDR3 loop is CASRGSSYNEQFF. The CDR3 region has the DNA TGTGCCAGCCGGGGGAGCTCCTACAATGAGCAGTTCTTC.

This clone was picked up a small number of times. The chain has TRBV18 and TRBJ1-5; perhaps TRBD1 as D (5 bases). The CDR3 contains 15 residues. Germline lookup yields CDR1 KGHSH and CDR2 LQKENI. Trimming removed 1 base from V and 2 bases from J, with 9 bases in between. CDR3 DNA: TGTGCCAGCTCACCACAGGGGTTGGGCAATCAGCCCCAGCATTTT. This sequence encodes CASSPQGLGNQPQHF.

The rearrangement uses TRBV7-9 and TRBJ2-3; 11 positions agree with TRBD2. Per germline, CDR1 SEHNR and CDR2 FQNEAQ (reference sequence). CDR3 length: 16 amino acids. V shed 7 bases and J 6 bases; nucleotides not matched to a gene: 12. The CDR3 reads CASNPLLAGGWDTQYF. CDR3 nucleotide sequence: TGTGCCAGCAACCCTTTGCTAGCGGGAGGATGGGATACGCAGTATTTT.

The chain couples TRBV6-4 to TRBJ2-2; D ambiguous. V gave up 4 bases and J gave up 4 bases, with 10 bases separating them. Germline CDR1 and CDR2: MRHNA and SNTAGT. The CDR3 totals 14 residues. This chain's CDR3 is CASSAGSTTGELFF. CDR3 sequence (DNA): TGTGCCAGCAGTGCGGGCAGTACCACCGGGGAGCTGTTTTTT.

This clone was counted only a few times. The V gene is TRBV5-1, the J gene TRBJ2-7; 9 positions agree with TRBD1. Germline V lookup: CDR1 SGHRS, CDR2 YFSETQ. The J segment lost 5 bases and the V segment lost 4 bases, leaving 10 bases of the junction unmatched. CDR3 length equals 15 residues. The CDR3 region is CASSASGTGINEQYF. The CDR3 nucleotides are TGCGCCAGCAGCGCCTCCGGGACAGGGATAAACGAGCAGTACTTC.

The chain links TRBV7-3 to TRBJ2-3; D is ambiguous. In germline, CDR1 is SGHTA, CDR2 FQGTGA. This CDR3 spans 15 amino acids. Trimming shortened V by 5 bases and J by 5 bases, and 17 bases separated the two germline ends. CDR3 nucleotides: TGTGCCAGCAGCCCTGCCGCCGGAAGTGGAGATACGCAGTATTTT. It codes for CASSPAAGSGDTQYF.

The chain uses TRBV5-1 and TRBJ2-1; D is perhaps TRBD1 (5 bases). The V end was cut by 8 bases, the J end by 15 bases, with 15 bases between. Germline-derived CDR1 and CDR2 are SGHRS and YFSETQ. CDR3 length: 10 residues. This chain's CDR3 is CARSQGVLFF. The CDR3 coding sequence is TGCGCCAGATCGCAGGGTGTCCTGTTCTTC.

The chain carries TRBV19 and TRBJ2-2, with D possibly being TRBD1 (7 bases). Trimming removed 3 bases at V and 2 bases at J, with 10 bases between. The length of the CDR3 is 15 residues. The germline CDR1 and CDR2 sequences are LNHDA and SQIVND (reference sequence). For the CDR3, the DNA is TGTGCCAGTAGTATCCAGGGGGGTAACACCGGGGAGCTGTTTTTT. Encoded protein: CASSIQGGNTGELFF.

This clone has a handful of counts. CDR3 region: CASSPLTPEAFF. The CDR3 bases are TGTGCCAGCTCACCACTGACACCAGAAGCTTTCTTT. The V gene is TRBV18, the J gene TRBJ1-1; D remains unclear. The CDR3 totals 12 residues. Trimming pared 1 base from V and 8 bases from J, leaving 8 bases between. The germline CDR1 and CDR2 sequences are KGHSH and LQKENI.

This CDR3 is CASSYSRGTGSQPQHF. The CDR3 coding sequence is TGTGCCAGCAGTTACTCGAGAGGGACAGGGAGTCAGCCCCAGCATTTT. The chain links TRBV6-6 to TRBJ1-5, with 9 bases matching TRBD1. The junction had 6 bases not matched to a gene; V was cut back by 0 bases and J by 6 bases. The germline V gene has CDR1 MNHNY and CDR2 SVGAGI (reference sequence). This CDR3 comprises 16 residues.